This TCR beta chain was profiled in a study of T-cell reconstitution after alpha-beta-depleted transplantation in children. For TCRbeta, the library was prepared with unique molecular identifiers. TCRdb passed the PCR reads through MiXCR, listing each CDR3 protein once. The table records 70,000 to 100,000 distinct CDR3 sequences, 9.5% to 15% of them present only once. Ten or more counts support this clonotype. The receptor comes from a human donor who donated a stem cell graft to a child with inherited bone marrow failure. The source material was PBMCs from the stem cell graft donor, sampled from the stem cell graft.

The CDR3 is CASSSQGSTEAFF. In DNA form, the CDR3 reads TGTGCCAGCAGCTCCCAGGGGTCCACTGAAGCTTTCTTT. The rearrangement joins TRBV11-2 to TRBJ1-1, with a weak D call TRBD1 (6 bases). With 4 bases removed from V and 4 bases from J, the gap between germline ends came to 10 bases. The CDR3 has 13 residues. Germline CDR1 SGHAT, CDR2 FQNNGV.